This T cell receptor beta chain was retrieved from a study of T cells in Graves' hyperthyroidism and ophthalmopathy. General study findings and limits: Before onset, by a median of approximately 5.9 months, the model predicted ophthalmopathy. Most thyroid clonotypes with frequency above 0.001 were detected in blood.

To note about this clonotype: The antigen is undetermined.

CDR3 length: 17 residues. The germline V gene encodes CDR1 MDHEN and CDR2 SYDVKM. The V segment lost 7 bases and the J segment 9 bases; nucleotides outside the gene matches: 19. TCR beta CDR3 regions were amplified from RNA. HTBI primers were employed in a first-round RT-PCR of the TCR CDR3. TCRdb fed the multiplex PCR reads into MiXCR, producing one record per CDR3 protein. This table holds 130,000 to 150,000 distinct CDR3 sequences, roughly 23% found once. Material for sequencing was blood. This TCR was recovered from a woman between 50 and 59 years old with Graves' hyperthyroidism that later progressed to Graves' ophthalmopathy. The rearrangement links TRBV28 to TRBJ2-1; 9 positions agree with TRBD2. The CDR3 spells CASTTGAGGEYKPEQFF. Here the CDR3 DNA reads TGTGCCAGCACCACGGGGGCGGGAGGGGAGTACAAGCCTGAGCAGTTCTTC.